One and the same sample provided the 19 T cell receptor beta chains below, sequenced in a study of blood T cell repertoires in COVID-19. Data came from immunoSEQ multiplex PCR; TCRdb stores just in-frame clones and leaves some out. The sample consists of tens of thousands of clones, approximately 90% of them appearing once. Sequenced sample: peripheral blood. The receptors were sampled from a man aged 55 to 70 with acute or convalescent COVID-19.

The chain couples TRBV19 to TRBJ2-2; TRBD2 agrees at 13 bases. Germline trimming cut 6 bases from V and 1 base from J; bases unmatched to any gene: 5. Germline V lookup: CDR1 LNHDA, CDR2 SQIVND (reference sequence). The CDR3 loop spans 17 amino acids. The CDR3 spells CASRGTSGTRNTGELFF. CDR3 nucleotide sequence: TGTGCCAGTAGGGGGACTAGCGGGACCAGGAACACCGGGGAGCTGTTTTTT.

This clone was observed a single time. V usage is TRBV5-1 and J usage is TRBJ2-3; 7 nucleotides align to TRBD1. The CDR3 totals 17 residues. CDR1 and CDR2 (germline): SGHRS, YFSETQ. The V gene end was trimmed by 3 bases and the J gene end by 0 bases; junction bases not matched to a gene: 10. CDR3 sequence (DNA): TGCGCCAGCAGCTCGGGACAGACTAAAACTAGCACAGATACGCAGTATTTT. Protein: CASSSGQTKTSTDTQYF. Full variable domain (rest looked up from reference TRBV5-1 and TRBJ2-3): KAGVTQTPRYLIKTRGQQVTLSCSPISGHRSVSWYQQTPGQGLQFLFEYFSETQRNKGNFPGRFSGRQFSNSRSEMNVSTLELGDSALYLCASSSGQTKTSTDTQYFGPGTRLTVL.

This rearrangement joins TRBV30 to TRBJ1-2, with 7 bases aligning to TRBD1. Germline-derived CDR1 and CDR2 are GTSNPN and SVGIG (reference sequence). Losses at the gene ends were 4 bases for V and 6 bases for J; bases not matched to a gene: 2. The CDR3 runs to 11 residues. The CDR3 nucleotides are TGTGCCTGGACCACAGGGGATGGCTACACCTTC. As protein: CAWTTGDGYTF.

This clone was recorded once. The chain combines TRBV28 with TRBJ1-3; no reliable D call. CDR1 is MDHEN and CDR2 is SYDVKM in the germline V gene. The CDR3 covers 14 residues. Trimming cost V 3 bases and J 4 bases, with 10 bases left between them. The CDR3 nucleotides are TGTGCCAGCAGTTTTTCGGTGGGCGGAAACACCATATATTTT. Its protein is CASSFSVGGNTIYF.

The chain combines TRBV6-5 with TRBJ2-1; 7 nucleotides agree with TRBD2. The length of the CDR3 is 15 residues. From germline, CDR1 is MNHEY and CDR2 SVGAGI. Germline trimming cut 6 bases from V and 2 bases from J; bases unmatched to any gene: 7. The CDR3: CASSREGRTYNEQFF. The DNA for the CDR3 is TGTGCCAGCAGCAGGGAGGGCCGCACCTACAATGAGCAGTTCTTC.

V and J are TRBV20-1 and TRBJ1-5; no reliable D call. Trimming removed 3 bases from V and 4 bases from J, with 10 bases in between. Germline-derived CDR1 and CDR2 are DFQATT and SNEGSKA (reference sequence). The CDR3 contains 13 residues. As DNA, the CDR3 is TGCAGTGCTAGTCAGCCGGGAAATCAGCCCCAGCATTTT. Encoded protein: CSASQPGNQPQHF.

This clone was counted a single time. The gene calls are TRBV7-3 and TRBJ2-4; a weak D match, TRBD2 (6 bases). Per the germline V gene, CDR1 is SGHTA and CDR2 is FQGTGA. There are 17 residues in the CDR3. Trimming removed 2 bases at V and 0 bases at J, with 14 bases between. CDR3 bases: TGTGCCAGCAGCTTAGGAGGTAGCGGAGTAGCCAAAAACATTCAGTACTTC. Protein product: CASSLGGSGVAKNIQYF. Using reference TRBV7-3 and TRBJ2-4 for the parts outside the CDR3, the full variable domain is GAGVSQTPSNKVTEKGKYVELRCDPISGHTALYWYRQSLGQGPEFLIYFQGTGAADDSGLPNDRFFAVRPEGSVSTLKIQRTERGDSAVYLCASSLGGSGVAKNIQYFGAGTRLSVL.

The J gene is TRBJ1-1, the V gene TRBV5-1, with 11 bases fitting TRBD1. There are 16 residues in the CDR3. J was trimmed by 3 bases and V by 2 bases; bases with no gene match: 6. Germline lookup yields CDR1 SGHRS and CDR2 YFSETQ. In nucleotides, the CDR3 is TGCGCCAGCAGCTTACCCTGGACAGGGGGCCACACTGAAGCTTTCTTT. It encodes CASSLPWTGGHTEAFF.

The chain couples TRBV6-5 to TRBJ2-5; D remains unclear. Germline V lookup: CDR1 MNHEY, CDR2 SVGAGI. Trimming stripped 7 bases from V and 3 bases from J, with 9 bases between. This CDR3 comprises 12 residues. CDR3 in amino acids: CASKKNKETQYF. CDR3 in DNA: TGTGCCAGCAAAAAAAATAAAGAGACCCAGTACTTC.

The J gene is TRBJ1-2, the V gene TRBV28; D gene unclear. V dropped 7 bases and J dropped 8 bases, with 14 bases sitting between them. The CDR3 has 12 residues. Germline values: CDR1 MDHEN, CDR2 SYDVKM. In nucleotides, the CDR3 is TGTGCCAGCACTTCGAGGGTGGGCGGCTACACCTTC. It specifies CASTSRVGGYTF.

The V gene is TRBV4-3, the J gene TRBJ1-5; D unclear. V was clipped by 1 base and J by 4 bases, with 8 bases between them. The CDR3 has 14 residues. CDR1 is LGHNA, CDR2 YSLEER, per germline. DNA of the CDR3: TGCGCCAGCAGCCAAGCCGGGTCAAATCAGCCCCAGCATTTT. This encodes CASSQAGSNQPQHF.

The chain recombines TRBV28 with TRBJ2-5; TRBD1 matches 8 bases. Trimming took 7 bases from V and 5 from J; bases not matched to a gene: 6. The CDR3 is made up of 13 amino acids. CDR1 and CDR2 from the germline V gene are MDHEN and SYDVKM. The CDR3 region is CASKRQGMETQYF. The CDR3 DNA reads TGTGCCAGCAAAAGACAGGGGATGGAGACCCAGTACTTC.

The chain joins TRBV6-2 or TRBV6-3 to TRBJ2-7; 8 bases map to TRBD1. CDR1 and CDR2 from the germline V gene are MNHEY and SVGEGT. V was clipped by 6 bases and J by 5 bases; unmatched bases: 3. There are 12 residues in the CDR3. The CDR3 reads CASSRTGHEQYF. CDR3 nucleotide sequence: TGTGCCAGCAGCCGGACAGGGCACGAGCAGTACTTC.

The table lists this clone with a count of one. V usage is TRBV5-1 and J usage is TRBJ1-5; 8 bases map to TRBD1. In germline, CDR1 is SGHRS, CDR2 YFSETQ. The CDR3 is 14 amino acids. J lost 4 bases, V lost 0 bases, and 0 bases had no gene match. The CDR3 spells CASSLGDRNQPQHF. CDR3 sequence (DNA): TGCGCCAGCAGCTTGGGGGACAGGAATCAGCCCCAGCATTTT.

Worth noting for this clone: The sample holds other DNA sequences that translate to the same CDR3. The chain has TRBV9 and TRBJ2-7; TRBD1 aligns across 7 bases. In germline, CDR1 is SGDLS, CDR2 YYNGEE. The V and J ends lost 0 bases and 2 bases, in that order; junction bases with no gene match: 2. This CDR3 has 14 residues. Here the CDR3 DNA reads TGTGCCAGCAGCGTAGGACAGGGAGCCTACGAGCAGTACTTC. This encodes CASSVGQGAYEQYF.

The chain uses TRBV29-1 and TRBJ1-1; TRBD1 matches 8 bases. The germline V gene encodes CDR1 SQVTM and CDR2 ANQGSEA. V was pared by 0 bases and J by 10 bases, with 7 bases of the junction left unmatched. The CDR3 covers 13 residues. The CDR3 DNA is TGCAGCGTTGAAGAGTGGGGCACAGGGGGAGCTTTCTTT. Translated, it gives CSVEEWGTGGAFF. The variable domain in full, completed from reference TRBV29-1 and TRBJ1-1, reads SAVISQKPSRDICQRGTSLTIQCQVDSQVTMMFWYRQQPGQSLTLIATANQGSEATYESGFVIDKFPISRPNLTFSTLTVSNMSPEDSSIYLCSVEEWGTGGAFFGQGTRLTVV.

This clone was seen just once. The gene calls are TRBV25-1 and TRBJ2-3; TRBD1 aligns across 7 bases. CDR3 length equals 15 residues. Germline V gene data show CDR1 as MGHDK and CDR2 as SYGVNS. With 6 bases clipped from V and 2 bases from J, the junction kept 8 bases outside the gene matches. The CDR3 loop is CASRPYGQATDTQYF. The CDR3 DNA reads TGTGCCAGCAGACCCTACGGACAGGCCACAGATACGCAGTATTTT.

This clone was detected once. The V gene is TRBV27, the J gene TRBJ1-1, with 8 nucleotides matching TRBD1. The CDR3 contains 14 residues. Germline CDR1 and CDR2: MNHEY and SMNVEV (reference sequence). V trimming: 7 bases; J trimming: 2 bases; junction bases outside the gene matches: 6. CDR3 sequence: CASTPTGVNTEAFF. CDR3 DNA sequence: TGTGCCAGCACCCCGACAGGGGTCAACACTGAAGCTTTCTTT.

V and J are TRBV28 and TRBJ2-1; D might be TRBD1 (5 bases). Trimming took 3 bases from V and 4 from J, leaving 10 bases between them. This CDR3 region has 14 residues. Germline V gene data show CDR1 as MDHEN and CDR2 as SYDVKM. CDR3 DNA: TGTGCCAGCAGTTTTTTGACAGCTTACAATGAGCAGTTCTTC. Amino acids: CASSFLTAYNEQFF.